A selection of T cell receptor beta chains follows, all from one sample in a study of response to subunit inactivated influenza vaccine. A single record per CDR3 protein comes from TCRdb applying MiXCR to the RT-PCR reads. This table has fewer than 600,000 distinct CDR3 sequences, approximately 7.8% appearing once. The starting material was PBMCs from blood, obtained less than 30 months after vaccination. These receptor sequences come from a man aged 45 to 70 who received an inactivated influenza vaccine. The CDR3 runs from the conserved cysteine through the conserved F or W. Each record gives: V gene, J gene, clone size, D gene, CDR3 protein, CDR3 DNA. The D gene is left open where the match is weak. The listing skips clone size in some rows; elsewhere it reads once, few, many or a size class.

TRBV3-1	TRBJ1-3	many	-	CASSALSGNTIYF	TGTGCCAGCAGCGCTCTATCTGGAAACACCATATATTTT
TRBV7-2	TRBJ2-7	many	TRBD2	CASSLVAGVRYEQYF	TGTGCCAGCAGCTTAGTTGCGGGAGTTCGCTACGAGCAGTACTTC
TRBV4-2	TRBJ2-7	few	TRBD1	CASSPRDRGLNEQYF	TGTGCCAGCAGCCCAAGGGACAGGGGGCTCAACGAGCAGTACTTC
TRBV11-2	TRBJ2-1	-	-	CASSLDIGGGRINEQFF	TGTGCCAGCAGCTTAGATATAGGGGGGGGCCGTATCAATGAGCAGTTCTTC
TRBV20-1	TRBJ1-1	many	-	CSARVKGLNTEAFF	TGCAGTGCTAGAGTGAAGGGTTTGAACACTGAAGCTTTCTTT
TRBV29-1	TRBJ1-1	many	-	CSVEFGRMKAFF	TGCAGCGTTGAATTCGGCCGTATGAAAGCTTTCTTT
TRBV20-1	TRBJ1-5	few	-	CSAGTRGNQPQHF	TGCAGTGCAGGGACAAGGGGCAATCAGCCCCAGCATTTT
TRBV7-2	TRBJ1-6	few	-	CASSQYNSPLHF	TGTGCCAGCAGCCAGTATAATTCACCCCTCCACTTT
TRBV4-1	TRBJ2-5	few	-	CASSPGGGGGYQETQYF	TGCGCCAGCAGCCCGGGGGGTGGGGGCGGGTACCAAGAGACCCAGTACTTC
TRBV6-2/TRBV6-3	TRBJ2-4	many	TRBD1	CASSYSIVGGTKNIQYF	TGTGCCAGCAGTTACTCGATCGTAGGGGGCACCAAAAACATTCAGTACTTC
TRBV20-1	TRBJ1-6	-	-	CSAAYNSPLHF	TGCAGTGCCGCTTACAATTCACCCCTCCACTTT
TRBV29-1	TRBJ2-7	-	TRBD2	CSVKAGTSGIYEQYF	TGCAGCGTTAAAGCTGGGACTAGCGGCATTTACGAGCAGTACTTC
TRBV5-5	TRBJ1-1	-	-	CASSRRQTNTEAFF	TGTGCCAGCAGCCGTAGACAGACGAACACTGAAGCTTTCTTT
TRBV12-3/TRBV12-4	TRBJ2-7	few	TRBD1	CASRPGGPSYEQYF	TGTGCCAGCAGGCCAGGGGGCCCCTCCTACGAGCAGTACTTC
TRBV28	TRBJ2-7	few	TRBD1	CASSLPGDRREQYF	TGTGCCAGCAGTTTACCCGGGGACAGGCGCGAGCAGTACTTC
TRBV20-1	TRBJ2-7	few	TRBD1	CSAMGQATYEQYF	TGCAGTGCAATGGGACAGGCCACCTACGAGCAGTACTTC
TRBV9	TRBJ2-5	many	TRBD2	CASSPPGGVETQYF	TGTGCCAGCAGCCCCCCTGGGGGGGTAGAGACCCAGTACTTC
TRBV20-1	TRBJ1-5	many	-	CSARDGQGMVQPQHF	TGCAGTGCTAGAGATGGTCAGGGGATGGTTCAGCCCCAGCATTTT
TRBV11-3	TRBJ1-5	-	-	CASSSDRFAQPQHF	TGTGCCAGCAGCTCGGACAGATTTGCTCAGCCCCAGCATTTT
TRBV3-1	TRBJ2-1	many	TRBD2	CASSHGLANYYNEQFF	TGTGCCAGCAGCCACGGACTAGCGAACTACTACAATGAGCAGTTCTTC
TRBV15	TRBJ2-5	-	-	CATRNSRIGETQYF	TGTGCCACCCGGAACAGTCGTATTGGGGAGACCCAGTACTTC
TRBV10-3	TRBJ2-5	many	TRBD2	CAISEALGIRGGGQETQYF	TGTGCCATCAGTGAGGCTTTGGGGATACGGGGGGGTGGACAAGAGACCCAGTACTTC
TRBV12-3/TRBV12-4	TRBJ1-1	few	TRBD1	CASRGTATNTEAFF	TGTGCCAGCAGGGGGACAGCTACGAACACTGAAGCTTTCTTT
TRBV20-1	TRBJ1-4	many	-	CSASVQFNEKLFF	TGCAGTGCTAGCGTTCAGTTTAATGAAAAACTGTTTTTT
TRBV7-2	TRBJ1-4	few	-	CASSPRAGREKLFF	TGTGCCAGCAGCCCCCGAGCGGGGCGGGAAAAACTGTTTTTT
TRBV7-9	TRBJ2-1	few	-	CASSLAMGGTHNEQFF	TGTGCCAGCAGCTTGGCGATGGGCGGTACGCACAATGAGCAGTTCTTC
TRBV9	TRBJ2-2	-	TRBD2	CASSRLAANTGELFF	TGTGCCAGCAGCCGACTAGCGGCAAACACCGGGGAGCTGTTTTTT
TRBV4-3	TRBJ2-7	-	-	CASSQAGARGPSEQYF	TGCGCCAGCAGTCAAGCCGGGGCCAGAGGCCCTAGCGAGCAGTACTTC
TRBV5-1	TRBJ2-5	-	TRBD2	CASRFGTSGDQETQYF	TGCGCCAGCAGATTCGGGACTAGCGGGGATCAAGAGACCCAGTACTTC
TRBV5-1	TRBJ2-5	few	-	CASSTTTGFQETQYF	TGCGCCAGCAGCACAACGACAGGTTTTCAAGAGACCCAGTACTTC
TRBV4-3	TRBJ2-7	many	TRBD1	CASSPRTGVEQYF	TGCGCCAGCAGCCCCAGGACAGGGGTCGAGCAGTACTTC
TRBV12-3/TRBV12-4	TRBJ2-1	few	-	CASSFNRVNNEQFF	TGTGCCAGCAGTTTTAACAGGGTCAACAATGAGCAGTTCTTC
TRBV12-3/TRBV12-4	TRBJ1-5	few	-	CASSFAGFDQPQHF	TGTGCCAGCAGTTTCGCGGGCTTCGATCAGCCCCAGCATTTT
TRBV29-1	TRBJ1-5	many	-	CSVRGTDPNQPQHF	TGCAGCGTCCGCGGGACGGACCCTAATCAGCCCCAGCATTTT
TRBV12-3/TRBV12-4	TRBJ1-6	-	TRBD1	CASSLGQGGAYNSPLHF	TGTGCCAGCAGTCTCGGACAGGGGGGCGCCTATAATTCACCCCTCCACTTT
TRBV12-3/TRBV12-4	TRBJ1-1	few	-	CASSWGVALNTEAFF	TGTGCCAGCAGTTGGGGGGTGGCTCTAAACACTGAAGCTTTCTTT
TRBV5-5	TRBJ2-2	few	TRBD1	CASSYQGARTGELFF	TGTGCCAGCAGTTACCAGGGGGCGCGGACCGGGGAGCTGTTTTTT
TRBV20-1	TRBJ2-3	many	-	CSARDWAGYSTDTQYF	TGCAGTGCTAGAGATTGGGCAGGATATTCCACAGATACGCAGTATTTT
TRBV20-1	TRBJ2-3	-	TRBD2	CSARFLAGGPETQYF	TGCAGTGCTAGATTTCTAGCGGGAGGACCAGAAACGCAGTATTTT
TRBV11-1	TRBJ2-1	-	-	CASSPRSSFGRTYNEQFF	TGTGCCAGCAGCCCCCGTAGCTCGTTCGGGAGAACCTACAATGAGCAGTTCTTC
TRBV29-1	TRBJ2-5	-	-	CSVEAWLKQETQYF	TGCAGCGTTGAAGCTTGGCTTAAGCAAGAGACCCAGTACTTC
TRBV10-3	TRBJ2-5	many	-	CAISDPAKQETQYF	TGTGCCATCAGTGACCCGGCTAAACAAGAGACCCAGTACTTC
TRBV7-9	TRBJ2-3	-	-	CASRNKGGRLTDTQYF	TGTGCCAGCAGGAACAAAGGAGGACGCCTCACAGATACGCAGTATTTT
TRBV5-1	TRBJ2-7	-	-	CASSLEPRDLYEQYF	TGCGCCAGCAGCTTGGAACCCCGCGACCTCTACGAGCAGTACTTC
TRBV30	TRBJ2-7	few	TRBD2	CAWSVGLAGQEQYF	TGTGCCTGGAGTGTTGGACTAGCGGGACAAGAGCAGTACTTC
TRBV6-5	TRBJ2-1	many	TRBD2	CASSYSGLGSYNEQFF	TGTGCCAGCAGTTACTCGGGACTAGGCTCCTACAATGAGCAGTTCTTC
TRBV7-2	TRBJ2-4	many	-	CASSAQGFVDIQYF	TGTGCCAGCAGCGCACAGGGATTTGTGGACATTCAGTACTTC
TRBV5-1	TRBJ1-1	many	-	CASSFWQDTEAFF	TGCGCCAGCAGCTTTTGGCAGGACACTGAAGCTTTCTTT
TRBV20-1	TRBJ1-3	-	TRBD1	CSARDARTGTAANTIYF	TGCAGTGCTAGAGACGCGCGAACCGGGACAGCCGCTAACACCATATATTTT
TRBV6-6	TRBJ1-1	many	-	CASGNTEAFF	TGTGCCAGTGGGAACACTGAAGCTTTCTTT
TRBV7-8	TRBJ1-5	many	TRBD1	CASSYVPGQGGQPQHF	TGTGCCAGCAGCTACGTCCCGGGACAGGGAGGTCAGCCCCAGCATTTT
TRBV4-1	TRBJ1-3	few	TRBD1	CASSRPTGETGNTIYF	TGCGCCAGCAGCCGACCCACAGGGGAAACTGGAAACACCATATATTTT
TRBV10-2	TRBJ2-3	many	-	CASSETPDLPDTQYF	TGCGCCAGCAGTGAAACCCCGGACCTTCCAGATACGCAGTATTTT
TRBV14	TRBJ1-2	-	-	CASSQNAVGGYTF	TGTGCCAGCAGCCAAAATGCCGTGGGGGGCTACACCTTC